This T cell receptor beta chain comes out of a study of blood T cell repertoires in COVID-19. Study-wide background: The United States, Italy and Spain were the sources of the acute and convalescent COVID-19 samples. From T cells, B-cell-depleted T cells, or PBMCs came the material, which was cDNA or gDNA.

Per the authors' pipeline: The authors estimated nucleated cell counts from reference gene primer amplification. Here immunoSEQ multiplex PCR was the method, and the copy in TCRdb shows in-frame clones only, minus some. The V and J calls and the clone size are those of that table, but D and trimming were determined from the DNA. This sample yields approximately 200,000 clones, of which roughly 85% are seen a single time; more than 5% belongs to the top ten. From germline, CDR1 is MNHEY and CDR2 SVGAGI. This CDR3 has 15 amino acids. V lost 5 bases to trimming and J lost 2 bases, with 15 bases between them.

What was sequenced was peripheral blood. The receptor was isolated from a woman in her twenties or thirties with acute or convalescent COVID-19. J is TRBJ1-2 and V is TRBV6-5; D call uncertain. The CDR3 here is CASSPLTGGNYGYTF. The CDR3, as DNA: TGTGCCAGCAGTCCACTCACGGGAGGGAACTATGGCTACACCTTC.